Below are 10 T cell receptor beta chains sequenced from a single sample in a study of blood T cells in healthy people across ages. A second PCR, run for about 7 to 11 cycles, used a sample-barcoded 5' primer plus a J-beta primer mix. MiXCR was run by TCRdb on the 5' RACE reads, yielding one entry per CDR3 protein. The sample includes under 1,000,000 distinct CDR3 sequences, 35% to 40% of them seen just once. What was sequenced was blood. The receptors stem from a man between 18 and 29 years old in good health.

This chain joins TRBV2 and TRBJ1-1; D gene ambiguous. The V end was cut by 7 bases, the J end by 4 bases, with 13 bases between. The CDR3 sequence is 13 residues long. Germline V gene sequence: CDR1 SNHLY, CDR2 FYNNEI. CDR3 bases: TGTGCCAGCACATCCCAGAGCGTCACTGAAGCTTTCTTT. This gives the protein CASTSQSVTEAFF.

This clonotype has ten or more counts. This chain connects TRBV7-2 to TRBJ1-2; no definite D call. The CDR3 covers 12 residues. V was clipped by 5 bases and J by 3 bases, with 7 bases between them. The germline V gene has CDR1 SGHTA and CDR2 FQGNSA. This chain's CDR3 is CASSPVDYGYTF. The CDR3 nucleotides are TGTGCCAGCAGCCCGGTAGACTATGGCTACACCTTC. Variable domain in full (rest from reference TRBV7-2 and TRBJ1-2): GAGVSQSPSNKVTEKGKDVELRCDPISGHTALYWYRQSLGQGLEFLIYFQGNSAPDKSGLPSDRFSAERTGGSVSTLTIQRTQQEDSAVYLCASSPVDYGYTFGSGTRLTVV.

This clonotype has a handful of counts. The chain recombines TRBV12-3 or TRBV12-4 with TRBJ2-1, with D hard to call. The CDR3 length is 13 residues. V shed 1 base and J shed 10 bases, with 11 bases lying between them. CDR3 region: CASSLGVMGEQFF. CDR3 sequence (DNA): TGTGCCAGCAGTTTAGGGGTAATGGGGGAGCAGTTCTTC.

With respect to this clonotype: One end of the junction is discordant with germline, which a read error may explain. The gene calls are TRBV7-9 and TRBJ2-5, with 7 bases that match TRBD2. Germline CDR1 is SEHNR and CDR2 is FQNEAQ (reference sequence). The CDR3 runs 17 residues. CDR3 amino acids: CVSSPEFKRGGLETQYF. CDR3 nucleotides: TGTGTCAGCAGCCCCGAATTTAAGCGGGGAGGCCTGGAGACCCAGTACTTC.

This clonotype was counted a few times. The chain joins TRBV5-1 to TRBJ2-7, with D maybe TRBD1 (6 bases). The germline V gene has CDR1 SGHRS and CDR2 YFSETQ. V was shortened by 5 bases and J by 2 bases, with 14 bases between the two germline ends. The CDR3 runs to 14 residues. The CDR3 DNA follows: TGCGCCAGCAGTTCGACAGGCCTAGCCTACGAGCAGTACTTC. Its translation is CASSSTGLAYEQYF.

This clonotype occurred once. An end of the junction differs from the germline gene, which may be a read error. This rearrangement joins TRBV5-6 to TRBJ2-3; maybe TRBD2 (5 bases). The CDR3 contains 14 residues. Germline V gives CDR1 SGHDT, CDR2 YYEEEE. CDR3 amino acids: CASSLMSSIDTQYF. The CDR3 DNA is TGTGCCAGCAGCTTGATGTCTAGCATAGATACGCAGTATTTT. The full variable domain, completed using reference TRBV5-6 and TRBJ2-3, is DAGVTQSPTHLIKTRGQQVTLRCSPKSGHDTVSWYQQALGQGPQFIFQYYEEEERQRGNFPDRFSGHQFPNYSSELNVNALLLGDSALYLCASSLMSSIDTQYFGPGTRLTVL.

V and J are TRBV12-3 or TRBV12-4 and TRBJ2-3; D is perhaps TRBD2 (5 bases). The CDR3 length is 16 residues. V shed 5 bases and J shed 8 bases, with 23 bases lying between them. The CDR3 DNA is TGTGCCAGCAGTCCCCCTAGGATCCTTGAGGGTGGTACGCAGTATTTT. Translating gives CASSPPRILEGGTQYF.

This CDR3 is CATSDPRGEVENIQYF. The CDR3 DNA sequence: TGTGCCACCAGTGACCCCCGAGGGGAAGTGGAAAACATTCAGTACTTC. This rearrangement joins TRBV24-1 to TRBJ2-4; perhaps D is TRBD1 or TRBD2 (5 bases each). V was clipped by 4 bases and J by 5 bases, with 17 bases between them. The germline CDR1 and CDR2 sequences are KGHDR and SFDVKD. CDR3 size: 16 residues.

DNA for the CDR3: TGTGCCACCAGCAGAGTCGACAGGGGGCCGGAAGATACGCAGTATTTT. It yields the protein CATSRVDRGPEDTQYF. The genes are TRBV15 and TRBJ2-3; 10 nucleotides agree with TRBD1. The junction had 6 bases not matched to a gene; V was cut back by 1 base and J by 5 bases. This CDR3 has 16 residues. Germline CDR1 reads LNHNV; CDR2 reads YYDKDF (reference sequence).

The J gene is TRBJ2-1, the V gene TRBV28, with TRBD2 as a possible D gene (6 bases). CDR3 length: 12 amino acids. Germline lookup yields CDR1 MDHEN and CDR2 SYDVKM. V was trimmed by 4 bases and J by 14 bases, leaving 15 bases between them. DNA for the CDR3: TGTGCCAGCAGTTCCCTCCGGGACTTAAAGTTCTTC. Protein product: CASSSLRDLKFF.